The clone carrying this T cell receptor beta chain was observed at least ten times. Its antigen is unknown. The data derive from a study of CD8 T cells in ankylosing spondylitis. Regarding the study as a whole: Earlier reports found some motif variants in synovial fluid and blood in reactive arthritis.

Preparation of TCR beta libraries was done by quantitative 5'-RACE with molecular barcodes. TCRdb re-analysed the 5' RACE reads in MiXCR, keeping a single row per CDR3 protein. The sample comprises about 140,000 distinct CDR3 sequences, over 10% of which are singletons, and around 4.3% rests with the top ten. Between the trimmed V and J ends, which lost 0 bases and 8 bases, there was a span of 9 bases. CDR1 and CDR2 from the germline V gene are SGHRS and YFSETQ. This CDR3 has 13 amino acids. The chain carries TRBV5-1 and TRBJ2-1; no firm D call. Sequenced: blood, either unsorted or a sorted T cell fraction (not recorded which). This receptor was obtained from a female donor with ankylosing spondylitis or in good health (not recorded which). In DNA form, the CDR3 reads TGCGCCAGCAGCTTGGAGAGGCTCGATGAGCAGTTCTTC. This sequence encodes CASSLERLDEQFF.